This paragraph reports one T cell receptor beta chain. Trimming removed 6 bases from V and 3 bases from J; junction bases left unmatched: 4. The CDR3 totals 14 residues. Germline-derived CDR1 and CDR2 are LNHDA and SQIVND (reference sequence). The assay was immunoSEQ multiplex PCR, and TCRdb's table has in-frame clones only and misses some. The sample has about 50,000 clones; approximately 85% are singletons. This record comes from a study of blood T cell repertoires in COVID-19. Whole-study context: Sites in the United States, Italy and Spain provided acute and convalescent COVID-19 samples. PBMCs, B-cell-depleted T cells, or T cells provided the cDNA or gDNA that made up the material.

The chain carries TRBV19 and TRBJ2-2; 7 bases align to TRBD2. The sequenced material came from peripheral blood. The source is a woman aged 55-69 years with acute or convalescent COVID-19. CDR3 amino acids: CASRRDYHTGELFF. As DNA, the CDR3 is TGTGCCAGTAGGCGGGACTACCACACCGGGGAGCTGTTTTTT.